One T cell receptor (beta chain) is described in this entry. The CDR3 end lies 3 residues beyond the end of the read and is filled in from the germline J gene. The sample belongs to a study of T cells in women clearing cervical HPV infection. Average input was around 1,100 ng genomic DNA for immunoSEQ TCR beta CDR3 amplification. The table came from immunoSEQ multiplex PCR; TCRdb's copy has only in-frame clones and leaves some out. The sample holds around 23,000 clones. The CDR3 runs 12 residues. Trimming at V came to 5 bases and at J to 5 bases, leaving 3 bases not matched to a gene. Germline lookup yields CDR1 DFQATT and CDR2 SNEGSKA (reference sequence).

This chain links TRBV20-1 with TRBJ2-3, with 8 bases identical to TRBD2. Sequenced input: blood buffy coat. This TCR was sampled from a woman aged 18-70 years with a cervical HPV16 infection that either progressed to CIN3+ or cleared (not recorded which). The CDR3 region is CSALSGRDTQYF. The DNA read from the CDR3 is TGCAGTGCTTTGAGCGGGAGAGATACG.